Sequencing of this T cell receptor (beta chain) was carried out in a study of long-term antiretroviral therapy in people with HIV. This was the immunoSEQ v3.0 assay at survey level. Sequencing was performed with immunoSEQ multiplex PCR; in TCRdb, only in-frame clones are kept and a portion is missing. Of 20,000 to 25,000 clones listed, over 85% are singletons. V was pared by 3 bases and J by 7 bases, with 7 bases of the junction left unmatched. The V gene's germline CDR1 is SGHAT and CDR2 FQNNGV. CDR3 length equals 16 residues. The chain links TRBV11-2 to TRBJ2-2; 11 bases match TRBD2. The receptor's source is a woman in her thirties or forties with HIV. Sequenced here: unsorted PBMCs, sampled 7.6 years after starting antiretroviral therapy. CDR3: CASSFHGTSGGGELFF. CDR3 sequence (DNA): TGTGCCAGCAGCTTCCACGGGACTAGCGGAGGCGGGGAGCTGTTTTTT.